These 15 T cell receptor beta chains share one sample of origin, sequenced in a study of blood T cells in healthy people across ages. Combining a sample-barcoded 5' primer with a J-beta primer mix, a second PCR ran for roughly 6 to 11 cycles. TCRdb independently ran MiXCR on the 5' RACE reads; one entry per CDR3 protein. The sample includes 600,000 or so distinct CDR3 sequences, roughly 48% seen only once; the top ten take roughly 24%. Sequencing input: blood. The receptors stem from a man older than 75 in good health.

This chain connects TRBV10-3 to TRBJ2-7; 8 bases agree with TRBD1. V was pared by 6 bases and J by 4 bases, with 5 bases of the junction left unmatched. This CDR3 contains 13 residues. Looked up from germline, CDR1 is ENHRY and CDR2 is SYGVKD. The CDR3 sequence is CAISLTGEYEQYF. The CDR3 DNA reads TGTGCCATCAGCTTGACAGGGGAATACGAGCAGTACTTC.

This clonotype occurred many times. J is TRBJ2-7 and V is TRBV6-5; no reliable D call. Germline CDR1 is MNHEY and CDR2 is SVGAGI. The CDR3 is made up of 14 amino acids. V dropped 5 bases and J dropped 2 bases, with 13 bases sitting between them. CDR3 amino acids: CASSGERTPYEQYF. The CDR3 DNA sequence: TGTGCCAGCAGTGGGGAAAGAACGCCCTACGAGCAGTACTTC.

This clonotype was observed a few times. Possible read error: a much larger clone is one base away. The CDR3 region is CASSDPAGGYEQYF. As DNA, the CDR3 is TGTGCCAGCAGTGATCCGGCAGGGGGGTACGAGCAGTACTTC. The rearrangement joins TRBV6-6 to TRBJ2-7, with D possibly being TRBD1 (7 bases). V was trimmed by 5 bases and J by 4 bases, leaving 15 bases between them. The CDR3 extends over 14 amino acids. The germline V gene has CDR1 MNHNY and CDR2 SVGAGI (reference sequence).

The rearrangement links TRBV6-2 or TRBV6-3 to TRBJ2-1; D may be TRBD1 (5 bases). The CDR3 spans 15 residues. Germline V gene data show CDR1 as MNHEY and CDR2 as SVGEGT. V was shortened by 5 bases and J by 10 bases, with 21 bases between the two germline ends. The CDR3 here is CASSTAGQGTGEQFF. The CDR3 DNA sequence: TGTGCCAGCAGTACCGCAGGGCAAGGAACGGGCGAGCAGTTCTTC.

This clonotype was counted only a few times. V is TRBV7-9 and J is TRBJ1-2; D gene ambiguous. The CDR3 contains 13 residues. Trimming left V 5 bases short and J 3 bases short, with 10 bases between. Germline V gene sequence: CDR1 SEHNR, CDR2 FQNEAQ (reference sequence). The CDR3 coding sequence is TGTGCCAGCAGCAAACAGACGGACTATGGCTACACCTTC. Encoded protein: CASSKQTDYGYTF.

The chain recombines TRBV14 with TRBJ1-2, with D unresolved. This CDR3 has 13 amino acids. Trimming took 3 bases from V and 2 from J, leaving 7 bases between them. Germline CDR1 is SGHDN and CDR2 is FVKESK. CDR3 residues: CASSHSNNYGYTF. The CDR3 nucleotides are TGTGCCAGCAGCCACAGTAACAACTATGGCTACACCTTC.

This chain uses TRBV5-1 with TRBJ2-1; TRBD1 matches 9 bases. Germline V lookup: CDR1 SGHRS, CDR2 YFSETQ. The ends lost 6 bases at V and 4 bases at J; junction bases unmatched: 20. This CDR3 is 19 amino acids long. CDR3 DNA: TGCGCCAGCACCCTATGGGGACAGGGTAGACCCCAGCGGTACAATGAGCAGTTCTTC. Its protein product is CASTLWGQGRPQRYNEQFF. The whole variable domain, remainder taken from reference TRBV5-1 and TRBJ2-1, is KAGVTQTPRYLIKTRGQQVTLSCSPISGHRSVSWYQQTPGQGLQFLFEYFSETQRNKGNFPGRFSGRQFSNSRSEMNVSTLELGDSALYLCASTLWGQGRPQRYNEQFFGPGTRLTVL.

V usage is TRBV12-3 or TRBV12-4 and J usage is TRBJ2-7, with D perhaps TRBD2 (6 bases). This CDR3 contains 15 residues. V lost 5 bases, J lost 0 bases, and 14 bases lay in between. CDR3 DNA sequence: TGTGCCAGCAGTCCTTCGCGGGGCTCCTCCTACGAGCAGTACTTC. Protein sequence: CASSPSRGSSYEQYF.

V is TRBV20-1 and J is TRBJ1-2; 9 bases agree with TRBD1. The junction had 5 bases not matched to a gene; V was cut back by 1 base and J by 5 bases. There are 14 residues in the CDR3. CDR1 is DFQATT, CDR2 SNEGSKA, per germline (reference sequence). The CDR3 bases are TGCAGTGCTAGAGGTCCCGGGACAGGGTATGGCTACACCTTC. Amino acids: CSARGPGTGYGYTF.

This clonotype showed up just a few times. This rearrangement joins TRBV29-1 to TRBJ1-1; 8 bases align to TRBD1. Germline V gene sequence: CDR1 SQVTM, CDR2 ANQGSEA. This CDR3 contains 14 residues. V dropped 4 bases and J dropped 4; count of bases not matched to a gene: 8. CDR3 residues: CSVGRTGRGTEAFF. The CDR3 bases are TGCAGCGTTGGCCGGACAGGGCGAGGCACTGAAGCTTTCTTT.

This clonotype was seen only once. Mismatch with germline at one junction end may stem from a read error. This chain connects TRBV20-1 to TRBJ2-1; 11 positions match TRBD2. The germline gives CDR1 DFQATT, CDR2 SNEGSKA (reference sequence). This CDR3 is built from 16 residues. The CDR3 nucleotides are TGCAGTGCTAGAGCCCCACTAGCGGGAGAGGGCAATAAGCAGTTCTTC. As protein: CSARAPLAGEGNKQFF.

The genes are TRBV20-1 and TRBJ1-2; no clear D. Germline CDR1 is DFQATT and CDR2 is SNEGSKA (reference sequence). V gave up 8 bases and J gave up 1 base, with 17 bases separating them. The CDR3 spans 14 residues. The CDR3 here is CSSQVAGLNYGYTF. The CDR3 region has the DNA TGCAGTTCCCAGGTGGCAGGCCTTAACTATGGCTACACCTTC.

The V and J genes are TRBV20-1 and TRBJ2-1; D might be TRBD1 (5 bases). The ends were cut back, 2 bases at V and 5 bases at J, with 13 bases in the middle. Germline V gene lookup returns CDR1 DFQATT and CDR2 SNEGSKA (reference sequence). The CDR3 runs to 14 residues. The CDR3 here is CSARTTQGNNEQFF. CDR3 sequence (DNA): TGCAGTGCTAGAACTACGCAGGGAAACAATGAGCAGTTCTTC.

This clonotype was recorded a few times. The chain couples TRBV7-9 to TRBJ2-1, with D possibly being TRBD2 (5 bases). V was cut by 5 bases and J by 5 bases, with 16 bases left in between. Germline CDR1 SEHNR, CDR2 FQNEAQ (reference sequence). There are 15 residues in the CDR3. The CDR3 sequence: CASSPKGGFNNEQFF. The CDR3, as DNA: TGTGCCAGCAGCCCTAAGGGCGGGTTTAACAATGAGCAGTTCTTC.

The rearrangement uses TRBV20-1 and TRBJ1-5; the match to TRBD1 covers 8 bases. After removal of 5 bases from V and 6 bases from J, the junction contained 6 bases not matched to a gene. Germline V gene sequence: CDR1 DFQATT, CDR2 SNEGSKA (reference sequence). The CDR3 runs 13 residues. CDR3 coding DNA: TGCAGTGCTCCGGACAGGGTGGGTCAGCCCCAGCATTTT. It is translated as CSAPDRVGQPQHF.